The present T cell receptor beta chain was sequenced within a study of T cells after yellow fever vaccination. The study, taken as a whole, reports: Booster samples showed a return of most primary-vaccination clones (around 96% CD4, around 85% CD8).

About this clonotype itself: Its antigen is unknown.

TCRdb called the 5' RACE reads again in MiXCR, with one record for every CDR3 protein. The sample lists roughly 310,000 distinct CDR3 sequences; roughly 3.5% were seen once. The V gene's germline CDR1 is MDHEN and CDR2 SYDVKM. The V gene lost 0 bases and the J gene lost 4 bases, with 12 bases spanning the gap. The CDR3 runs to 16 residues. Sample: PBMCs, taken on the day of the yellow fever booster vaccination. The rearrangement links TRBV28 to TRBJ2-2, with D perhaps matching TRBD1 (5 bases). This sequence originates from a man younger than 35 who received the YFV17D yellow fever vaccine. CDR3 in DNA: TGTGCCAGCAGTTTATGGGGGCAGGTGCTCACCGGGGAGCTGTTTTTT. Translating it yields CASSLWGQVLTGELFF. The full variable domain, with the rest looked up from reference TRBV28 and TRBJ2-2, is DVKVTQSSRYLVKRTGEKVFLECVQDMDHENMFWYRQDPGLGLRLIYFSYDVKMKEKGDIPEGYSVSREKKERFSLILESASTNQTSMYLCASSLWGQVLTGELFFGEGSRLTVL.